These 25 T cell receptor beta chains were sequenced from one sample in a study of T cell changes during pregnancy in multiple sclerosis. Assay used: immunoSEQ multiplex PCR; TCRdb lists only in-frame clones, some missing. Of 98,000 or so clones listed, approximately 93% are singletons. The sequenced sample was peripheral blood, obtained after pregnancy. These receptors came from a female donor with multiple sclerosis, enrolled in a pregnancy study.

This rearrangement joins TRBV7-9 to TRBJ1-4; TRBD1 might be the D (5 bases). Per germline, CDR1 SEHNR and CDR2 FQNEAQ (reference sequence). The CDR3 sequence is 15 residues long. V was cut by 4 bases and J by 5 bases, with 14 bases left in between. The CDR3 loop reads CASSSLRGRNEKLFF. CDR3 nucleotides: TGTGCCAGCAGCTCCTTAAGGGGCCGGAATGAAAAACTGTTTTTT.

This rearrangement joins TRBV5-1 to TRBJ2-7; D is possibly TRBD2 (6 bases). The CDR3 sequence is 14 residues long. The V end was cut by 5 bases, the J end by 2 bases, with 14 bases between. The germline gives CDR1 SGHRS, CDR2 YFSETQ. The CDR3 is CASRVSSGTYEQYF. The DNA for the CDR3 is TGCGCCAGCAGAGTTAGTAGCGGAACCTACGAGCAGTACTTC.

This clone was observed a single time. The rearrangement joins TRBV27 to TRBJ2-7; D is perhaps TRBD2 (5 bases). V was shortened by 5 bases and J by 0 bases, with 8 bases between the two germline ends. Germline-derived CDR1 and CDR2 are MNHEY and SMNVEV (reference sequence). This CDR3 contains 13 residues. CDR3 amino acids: CASSPDYSYEQYF. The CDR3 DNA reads TGTGCCAGCAGTCCTGACTACTCCTACGAGCAGTACTTC.

This CDR3 is CASSEYGGTTNEKLFF. CDR3 sequence (DNA): TGTGCCAGCAGTGAATACGGGGGGACAACTAATGAAAAACTGTTTTTT. The rearrangement uses TRBV6-1 and TRBJ1-4; tentatively, D is TRBD1 (5 bases). With 2 bases removed from V and 0 bases from J, the gap between germline ends came to 10 bases. Per the germline V gene, CDR1 is MNHNS and CDR2 is SASEGT. The CDR3 runs to 16 residues.

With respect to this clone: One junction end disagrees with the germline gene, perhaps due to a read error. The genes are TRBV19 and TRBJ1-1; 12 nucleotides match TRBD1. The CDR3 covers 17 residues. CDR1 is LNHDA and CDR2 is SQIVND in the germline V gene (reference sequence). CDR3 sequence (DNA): TGTGCCAGTAGGATAGGGACAGGGGGCGCCTGGAACACTGAAGCTTTCTTT. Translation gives CASRIGTGGAWNTEAFF.

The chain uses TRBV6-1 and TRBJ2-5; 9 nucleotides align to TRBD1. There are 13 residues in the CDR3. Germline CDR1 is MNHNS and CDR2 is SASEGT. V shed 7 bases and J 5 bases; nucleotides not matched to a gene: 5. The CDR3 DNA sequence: TGTGCCAGCATGAGAGGGACAGGGGAGACCCAGTACTTC. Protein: CASMRGTGETQYF.

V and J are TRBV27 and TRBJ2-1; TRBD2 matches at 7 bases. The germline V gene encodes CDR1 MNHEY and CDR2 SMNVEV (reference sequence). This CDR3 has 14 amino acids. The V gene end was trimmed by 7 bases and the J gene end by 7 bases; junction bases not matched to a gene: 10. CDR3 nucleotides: TGTGCCAGCACCGCGGGGGTAGGGTTTAATGAGCAGTTCTTC. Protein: CASTAGVGFNEQFF.

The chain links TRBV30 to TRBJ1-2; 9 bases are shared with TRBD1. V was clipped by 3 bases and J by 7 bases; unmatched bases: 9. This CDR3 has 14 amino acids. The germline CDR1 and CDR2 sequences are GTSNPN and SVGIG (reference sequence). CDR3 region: CAWSATQGAGGYTF. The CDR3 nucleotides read TGTGCCTGGAGCGCTACACAGGGGGCCGGTGGCTACACCTTC.

This CDR3 is CASSLKETQYF. The CDR3 nucleotides read TGCGCCAGCAGCCTAAAGGAGACCCAGTACTTC. The chain has TRBV5-1 and TRBJ2-5; no firm D call. The CDR3 totals 11 residues. CDR1 and CDR2 (germline): SGHRS, YFSETQ. V was trimmed by 4 bases and J by 5 bases, leaving 6 bases between them.

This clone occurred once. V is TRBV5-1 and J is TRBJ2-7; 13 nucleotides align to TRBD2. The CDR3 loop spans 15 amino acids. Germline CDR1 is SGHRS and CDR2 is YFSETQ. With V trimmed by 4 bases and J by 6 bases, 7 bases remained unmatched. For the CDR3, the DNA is TGCGCCAGCAGCCCAGGACTAGCGGGAGCGGGCGAGCAGTACTTC. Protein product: CASSPGLAGAGEQYF.

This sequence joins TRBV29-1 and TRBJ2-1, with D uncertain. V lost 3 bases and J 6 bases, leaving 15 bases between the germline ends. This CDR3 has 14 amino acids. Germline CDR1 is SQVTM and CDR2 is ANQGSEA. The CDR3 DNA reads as TGCAGCGTTGATCCCTCCGAGCGTGGCAATGAGCAGTTCTTC. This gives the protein CSVDPSERGNEQFF.

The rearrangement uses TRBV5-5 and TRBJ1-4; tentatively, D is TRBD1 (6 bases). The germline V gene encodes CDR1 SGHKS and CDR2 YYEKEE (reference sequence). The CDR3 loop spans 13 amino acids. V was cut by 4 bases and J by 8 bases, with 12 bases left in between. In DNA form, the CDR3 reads TGTGCCAGCAGCCTGACCACAGGGGAAAAACTGTTTTTT. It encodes CASSLTTGEKLFF.

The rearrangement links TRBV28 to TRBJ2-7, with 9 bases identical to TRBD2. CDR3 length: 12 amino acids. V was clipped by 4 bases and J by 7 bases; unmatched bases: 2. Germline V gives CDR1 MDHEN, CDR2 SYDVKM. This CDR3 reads CASSWLAGEQYF. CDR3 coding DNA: TGTGCCAGCAGTTGGCTAGCGGGAGAGCAGTACTTC.

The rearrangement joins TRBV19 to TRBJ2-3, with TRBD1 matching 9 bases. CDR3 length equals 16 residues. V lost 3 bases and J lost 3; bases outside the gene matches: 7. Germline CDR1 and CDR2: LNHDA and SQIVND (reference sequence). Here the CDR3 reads CASSILQGAGTDTQYF. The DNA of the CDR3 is TGTGCCAGTAGTATCCTACAGGGGGCAGGTACAGATACGCAGTATTTT.

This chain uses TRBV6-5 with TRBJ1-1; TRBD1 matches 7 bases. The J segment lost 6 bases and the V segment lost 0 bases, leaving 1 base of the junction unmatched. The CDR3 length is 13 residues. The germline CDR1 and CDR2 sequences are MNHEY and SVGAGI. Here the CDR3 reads CASSYSGGAEAFF. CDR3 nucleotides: TGTGCCAGCAGTTACTCAGGGGGCGCTGAAGCTTTCTTT.

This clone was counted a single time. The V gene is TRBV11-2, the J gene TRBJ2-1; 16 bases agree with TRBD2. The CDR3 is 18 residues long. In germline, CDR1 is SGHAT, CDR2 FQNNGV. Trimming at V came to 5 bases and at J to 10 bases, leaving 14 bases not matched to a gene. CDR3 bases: TGTGCCAGCAGCGGGGGGGGGACTAGCGGGAGGGCCGGGACCGAGCAGTTCTTC. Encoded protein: CASSGGGTSGRAGTEQFF.

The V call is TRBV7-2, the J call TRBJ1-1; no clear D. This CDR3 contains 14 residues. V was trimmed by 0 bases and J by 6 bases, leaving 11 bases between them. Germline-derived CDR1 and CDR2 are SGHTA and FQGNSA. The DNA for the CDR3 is TGTGCCAGCAGCTTAGCGCGGCAGACTCCTGAAGCTTTCTTT. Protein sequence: CASSLARQTPEAFF.

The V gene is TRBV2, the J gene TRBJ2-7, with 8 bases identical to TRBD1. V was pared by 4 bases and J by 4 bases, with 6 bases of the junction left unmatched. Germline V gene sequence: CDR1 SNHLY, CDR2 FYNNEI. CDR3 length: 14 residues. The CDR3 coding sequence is TGTGCCAGCAGTGGGAGGACAGGGTGGTACGAGCAGTACTTC. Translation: CASSGRTGWYEQYF.

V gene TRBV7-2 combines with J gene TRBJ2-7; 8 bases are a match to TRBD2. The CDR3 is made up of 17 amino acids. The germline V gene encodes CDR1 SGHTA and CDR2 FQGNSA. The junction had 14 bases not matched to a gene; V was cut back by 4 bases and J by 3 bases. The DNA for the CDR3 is TGTGCCAGCAGCTGGGGAGGGGGTAGCGGGATATACTACGAGCAGTACTTC. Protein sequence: CASSWGGGSGIYYEQYF.

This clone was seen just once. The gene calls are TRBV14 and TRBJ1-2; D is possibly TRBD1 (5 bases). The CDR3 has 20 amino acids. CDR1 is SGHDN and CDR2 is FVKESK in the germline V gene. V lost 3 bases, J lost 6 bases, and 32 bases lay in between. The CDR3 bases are TGTGCCAGCAGCCATTTTTACCTCGGTCACCGGGACTCCTATTTACATGGCTACACCTTC. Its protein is CASSHFYLGHRDSYLHGYTF.

The CDR3 spells CASSLTLGGYEQYF. In DNA, the CDR3 is TGTGCCAGCAGTTTGACGCTCGGCGGGTACGAGCAGTACTTC. The rearrangement uses TRBV28 and TRBJ2-7; tentatively, D is TRBD2 (5 bases). The V gene lost 3 bases and the J gene lost 4 bases, with 13 bases spanning the gap. The CDR3 has 14 residues. The germline gives CDR1 MDHEN, CDR2 SYDVKM.

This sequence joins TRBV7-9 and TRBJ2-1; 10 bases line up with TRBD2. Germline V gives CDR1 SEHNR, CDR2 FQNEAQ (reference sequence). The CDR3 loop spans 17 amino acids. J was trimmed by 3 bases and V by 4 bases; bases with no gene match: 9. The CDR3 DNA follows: TGTGCCAGCAGCTCAAGTACTAGCGGGGTTAACTACAATGAGCAGTTCTTC. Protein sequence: CASSSSTSGVNYNEQFF.

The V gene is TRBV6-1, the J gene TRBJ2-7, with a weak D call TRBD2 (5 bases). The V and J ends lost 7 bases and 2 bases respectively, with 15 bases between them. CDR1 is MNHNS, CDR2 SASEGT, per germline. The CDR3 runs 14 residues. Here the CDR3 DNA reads TGTGCCAGCACCGCGGACTTCATCACCTACGAGCAGTACTTC. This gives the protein CASTADFITYEQYF.

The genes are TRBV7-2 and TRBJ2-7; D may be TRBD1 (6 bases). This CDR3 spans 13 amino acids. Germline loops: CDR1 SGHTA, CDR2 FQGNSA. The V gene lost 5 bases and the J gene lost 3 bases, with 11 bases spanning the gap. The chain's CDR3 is CASSKRGGYEQYF. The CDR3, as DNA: TGTGCCAGCAGCAAGCGAGGGGGCTACGAGCAGTACTTC.

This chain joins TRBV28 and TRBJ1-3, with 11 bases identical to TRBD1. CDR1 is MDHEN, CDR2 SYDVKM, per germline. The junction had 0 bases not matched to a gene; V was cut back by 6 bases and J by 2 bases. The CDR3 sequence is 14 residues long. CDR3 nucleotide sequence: TGTGCCAGCAGGGGACAGGGGGCTGGAAACACCATATATTTT. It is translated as CASRGQGAGNTIYF. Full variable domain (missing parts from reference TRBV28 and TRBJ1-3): DVKVTQSSRYLVKRTGEKVFLECVQDMDHENMFWYRQDPGLGLRLIYFSYDVKMKEKGDIPEGYSVSREKKERFSLILESASTNQTSMYLCASRGQGAGNTIYFGEGSWLTVV.